Presented here are 11 T cell receptor beta chains from one specimen sequenced in a study of blood T cell repertoires in COVID-19. Assay used: immunoSEQ multiplex PCR; TCRdb lists only in-frame clones, some missing. The sample lists about 260,000 clones; 84% were seen once. Sequences were obtained from peripheral blood. The receptors originated from a human donor in a cohort sampled during active COVID-19.

This rearrangement joins TRBV4-2 to TRBJ1-1; weak D call: TRBD1 (6 bases). V lost 1 base and J 2 bases, leaving 14 bases between the germline ends. The CDR3 is 16 amino acids. Germline CDR1 and CDR2: LGHNA and YNFKEQ. DNA of the CDR3: TGTGCCAGCAGCCAAGGGGGGACAAGAAGAAACACTGAAGCTTTCTTT. It yields the protein CASSQGGTRRNTEAFF.

This chain links TRBV6-5 with TRBJ2-1; maybe TRBD2 (5 bases). Germline V gene data show CDR1 as MNHEY and CDR2 as SVGAGI. Trimming shortened V by 7 bases and J by 10 bases, and 14 bases separated the two germline ends. The CDR3 loop spans 12 amino acids. The CDR3 spells CASNTHPGEQFF. CDR3 DNA: TGTGCCAGCAACACACATCCGGGAGAGCAGTTCTTC.

V is TRBV14 and J is TRBJ2-1; TRBD2 matches 7 bases. V lost 0 bases and J lost 7; bases outside the gene matches: 12. Germline lookup yields CDR1 SGHDN and CDR2 FVKESK. This CDR3 is built from 17 residues. This chain's CDR3 is CASSQEFGRAPSNEQFF. In DNA, the CDR3 is TGTGCCAGCAGCCAAGAATTTGGGAGGGCCCCGTCAAATGAGCAGTTCTTC.

As DNA, the CDR3 is TGTGCCAGCAGCTCGAGGGCGGGATACACAGATACGCAGTATTTT. The encoded protein is CASSSRAGYTDTQYF. The chain joins TRBV7-6 to TRBJ2-3; D is possibly TRBD2 (6 bases). The CDR3 contains 15 residues. CDR1 and CDR2 from the germline V gene are SGHVS and FNYEAQ. The V gene lost 4 bases and the J gene lost 2 bases, with 13 bases spanning the gap.

A few counts support this clone. V usage is TRBV5-8 and J usage is TRBJ1-6, with D perhaps matching TRBD1 (5 bases). This CDR3 is built from 15 residues. Deletions cut 0 bases from V and 7 bases from J, with 11 bases between. Germline-derived CDR1 and CDR2 are SGHTS and YDEGEE. CDR3 loop: CASSLELRGNSPLHF. As DNA, the CDR3 is TGTGCCAGCAGCTTGGAACTGCGGGGGAATTCACCCCTCCACTTT.

The V and J genes are TRBV4-1 and TRBJ2-2, with D perhaps matching TRBD2 (7 bases). The V end lost 4 bases, the J end lost 8 bases, and 23 bases lay between the germline ends. Per germline, CDR1 MGHRA and CDR2 YSYEKL. This CDR3 has 17 amino acids. The CDR3 DNA is TGCGCCAGCAGCCGCCTGGGCGGGGGCGCGAGGTCGGGGGAGCTGTTTTTT. Protein: CASSRLGGGARSGELFF.

This clone has at least ten counts. This chain joins TRBV10-1 and TRBJ1-3; the D is unclear. Germline V gene data show CDR1 as WNHNN and CDR2 as SYGVQD (reference sequence). The CDR3 totals 16 residues. Deletions cut 6 bases from V and 0 bases from J, with 15 bases between. CDR3 region: CASSPDTVSSGNTIYF. In nucleotides, the CDR3 is TGCGCCAGCAGCCCCGACACAGTCAGCTCTGGAAACACCATATATTTT.

The DNA for the CDR3 is TGTGCCAGCAGCTTGGGTGGGCCCCCACTTCAAGAGACCCAGTACTTC. It specifies CASSLGGPPLQETQYF. The chain recombines TRBV7-2 with TRBJ2-5, with D unclear. CDR1 SGHTA and CDR2 FQGNSA come from the germline V gene. Trimming shortened V by 3 bases and J by 2 bases, and 16 bases separated the two germline ends. The CDR3 length is 16 residues.

The chain employs TRBV19 and TRBJ2-2; perhaps TRBD2 as D (7 bases). V lost 5 bases, J lost 6 bases, and 16 bases lay in between. Germline CDR1 is LNHDA and CDR2 is SQIVND (reference sequence). CDR3 length equals 15 residues. The CDR3 reads CASSLGGGPAGELFF. The CDR3 DNA reads as TGTGCCAGTAGTCTGGGCGGGGGCCCGGCCGGGGAGCTGTTTTTT.

The chain links TRBV7-8 to TRBJ2-1, with D maybe TRBD2 (5 bases). The CDR3 runs 16 residues. Germline CDR1 SGHVS, CDR2 FQNEAQ. V dropped 5 bases and J dropped 0 bases, with 14 bases sitting between them. DNA of the CDR3: TGTGCCAGCAGCCGAGCGGCTAGAAGCTCCTACAATGAGCAGTTCTTC. Its protein product is CASSRAARSSYNEQFF.

V and J are TRBV6-4 and TRBJ1-1; 10 positions agree with TRBD1. This CDR3 region has 14 residues. Germline CDR1 reads MRHNA; CDR2 reads SNTAGT. V trimming: 2 bases; J trimming: 5 bases; junction bases outside the gene matches: 2. The CDR3 bases are TGTGCCAGCAGTGACGACAGGGGGCCAACTGAAGCTTTCTTT. Its protein product is CASSDDRGPTEAFF.